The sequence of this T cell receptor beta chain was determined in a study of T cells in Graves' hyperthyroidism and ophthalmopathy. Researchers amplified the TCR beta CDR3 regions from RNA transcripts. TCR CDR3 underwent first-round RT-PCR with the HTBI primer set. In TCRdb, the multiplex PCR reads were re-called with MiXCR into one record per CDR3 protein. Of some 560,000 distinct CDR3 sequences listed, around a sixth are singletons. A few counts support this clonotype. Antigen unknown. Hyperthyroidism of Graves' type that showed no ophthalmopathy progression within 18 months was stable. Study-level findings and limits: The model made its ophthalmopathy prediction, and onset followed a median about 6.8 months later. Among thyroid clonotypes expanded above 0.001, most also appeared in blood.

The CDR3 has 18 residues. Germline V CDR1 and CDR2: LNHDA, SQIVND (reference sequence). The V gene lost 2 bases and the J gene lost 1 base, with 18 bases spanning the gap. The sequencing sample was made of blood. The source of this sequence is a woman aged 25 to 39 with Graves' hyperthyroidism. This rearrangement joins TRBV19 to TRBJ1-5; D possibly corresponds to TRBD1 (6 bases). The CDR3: CASSIRLGARMSNQPQHF. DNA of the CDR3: TGTGCCAGTAGTATACGGTTGGGGGCACGAATGAGCAATCAGCCCCAGCATTTT.